The 13 T cell receptor beta chains in this list originate from one sample, sequenced in a study of T cell clonality in common variable immunodeficiency. Study-level findings and limits: Common variable immunodeficiency TCR beta sequences reportedly had fewer deletions and N-nucleotide insertions.

Produced via immunoSEQ multiplex PCR; TCRdb's table is partial and in-frame only. The repertoire has 25,000 to 30,000 clones, none seen only once; the ten largest take about 3%. These receptors' antigens are unknown. The material sequenced was peripheral blood mononuclear cells. Every receptor here comes from a human donor with common variable immunodeficiency.

This clone was counted many times. Sequencing ends 3 residues short of the CDR3 end; the germline J gene provides the rest. The chain is built from TRBV29-1 and TRBJ2-7; 10 bases map to TRBD2. CDR1 SQVTM and CDR2 ANQGSEA come from the germline V gene. V shed 4 bases and J 3 bases; nucleotides not matched to a gene: 6. The CDR3 extends over 14 amino acids. The CDR3 protein is CSVVWSSGSYEQYF. Partial CDR3 DNA: TGCAGCGTTGTTTGGTCTAGCGGGAGCTACGAG.

This clone has ten or more counts. The read ends 3 residues shy of where the CDR3 ends; the end is completed using the germline J gene. This sample includes further DNA sequences coding for the same CDR3. The chain has TRBV18 and TRBJ2-1; D tentatively fits TRBD1 or TRBD2 (5 bases each). V lost 6 bases to trimming and J lost 7 bases, with 10 bases between them. From germline, CDR1 is KGHSH and CDR2 LQKENI. The CDR3 totals 12 residues. This CDR3 reads CASSLGENEQFF. Incomplete CDR3 DNA: TGTGCCAGCTCCCTAGGGGAGAATGAG.

This clone was seen repeatedly, ten times or more. The CDR3 DNA, read in part, is TGTGCCAGCTCATCAAATTCACCC. This codes for CASSSNSP. The whole CDR3 region reads CASSSNSPLHF. V gene TRBV18 combines with J gene TRBJ1-6, with D unresolved. Read coverage stops 3 residues before the CDR3 terminus; the germline J gene supplies the remainder. Looked up from germline, CDR1 is KGHSH and CDR2 is LQKENI. This CDR3 has 11 amino acids. Trimming shortened V by 5 bases and J by 7 bases, and 3 bases separated the two germline ends. Drawing the rest from reference TRBV18 and TRBJ1-6, the complete variable domain is NAGVMQNPRHLVRRRGQEARLRCSPMKGHSHVYWYRQLPEEGLKFMVYLQKENIIDESGMPKERFSAEFPKEGPSILRIQQVVRGDSAAYFCASSSNSPLHFGNGTRLTVT.

On this clone: The sequenced fragment ends 3 residues before the CDR3 boundary, so the rest is inferred from the germline J gene. The V call is TRBV7-3, the J call TRBJ1-1; tentative D call: TRBD1 (6 bases). Deletions cut 5 bases from V and 3 bases from J, with 10 bases between. The CDR3 has 13 residues. Germline-derived CDR1 and CDR2 are SGHTA and FQGTGA. The CDR3 region is CASSETGDTEAFF. Partial CDR3 DNA: TGTGCCAGCAGCGAGACAGGAGACACTGAA.

This clone was picked up many times. The read falls 3 residues short of the CDR3 end, and the missing part is taken from the germline J gene. The chain links TRBV28 to TRBJ2-3, with 10 bases fitting TRBD2. V was pared by 2 bases and J by 6 bases, with 8 bases of the junction left unmatched. This CDR3 has 16 residues. CDR1 and CDR2 (germline): MDHEN, SYDVKM. CDR3 loop: CASSLGRLAGVDTQYF. CDR3 bases read: TGTGCCAGCAGTTTAGGGCGGCTAGCGGGAGTGGATACG.

Only a few counts were recorded for this clone. The read halts 3 residues ahead of the CDR3 end, with the missing end drawn from the germline J gene. The rearrangement uses TRBV20-1 and TRBJ1-1; perhaps TRBD1 as D (5 bases). The V gene lost 6 bases and the J gene lost 1 base, with 12 bases spanning the gap. This CDR3 is 13 amino acids long. Germline values: CDR1 DFQATT, CDR2 SNEGSKA (reference sequence). The sequenced CDR3 bases are TGCAGTGCCCAGACAGCTACGAACACTGAA. The encoded protein is CSAQTATNTE. The entire CDR3 protein is CSAQTATNTEAFF.

This clone was observed at least ten times. The CDR3 end falls 3 residues outside the read, so it is completed with the germline J gene. The genes are TRBV5-1 and TRBJ2-3, with D possibly being TRBD2 (6 bases). Trimming took 2 bases from V and 0 from J, leaving 7 bases between them. This CDR3 has 14 residues. Looked up from germline, CDR1 is SGHRS and CDR2 is YFSETQ. CDR3 bases read: TGCGCCAGCAGCTTCGGGACTAGCACAGATACG. This translates into CASSFGTSTDT. The complete CDR3 protein is CASSFGTSTDTQYF.

This clone was picked up many times. Coverage ceases 3 residues before the CDR3 finishes, and the germline J gene fills in the end. The rearrangement joins TRBV18 to TRBJ1-1; 10 positions match TRBD1. The CDR3 contains 16 residues. Germline V lookup: CDR1 KGHSH, CDR2 LQKENI. V shed 0 bases, J shed 1 base, and the junction held 2 bases outside the gene matches. The CDR3 here is CASSPPGQGKNTEAFF. The covered CDR3 bases are TGTGCCAGCTCACCACCGGGACAGGGGAAGAACACTGAA.

This clone was picked up many times. The read comes to an end 3 residues before the CDR3 does, leaving the germline J gene to fill in the end. The genes are TRBV9 and TRBJ1-3, with D perhaps matching TRBD1 (6 bases). CDR3 size: 13 residues. V was pared by 0 bases and J by 8 bases, with 9 bases between. CDR1 and CDR2 from the germline V gene are SGDLS and YYNGEE. CDR3 residues: CASSVDPGDTIYF. The CDR3 bases that were read are TGTGCCAGCAGCGTAGACCCAGGGGACACC.

As regards this clone: Read data end 3 residues before the CDR3 end; the end is taken from the germline J gene. V is TRBV7-8 and J is TRBJ2-3; D not certain. Germline V gives CDR1 SGHVS, CDR2 FQNEAQ. The CDR3 covers 13 residues. V lost 6 bases, J lost 2 bases, and 9 bases lay in between. The CDR3 is CASSTRITDTQYF. The CDR3 DNA, read in part, is TGTGCCAGCAGTACACGTATCACAGATACG.

This clone came up a few times. The read ends 3 residues early relative to the CDR3; the germline J gene fills the gap. This chain joins TRBV5-4 and TRBJ2-7, with D tentatively TRBD1 or TRBD2 (6 bases each). The CDR3 runs to 14 residues. In germline, CDR1 is SGHNT, CDR2 YYREEE (reference sequence). The V end lost 4 bases, the J end lost 2 bases, and 13 bases lay between the germline ends. The CDR3 region is CASSPQGRTYEQYF. The covered CDR3 bases are TGTGCCAGCAGCCCCCAGGGGAGGACCTACGAG.

In this sample, this clone turned up many times. The missing CDR3 end, 3 residues past where the read stops, is filled in from the germline J gene. The chain employs TRBV20-1 and TRBJ1-4, with 9 bases that match TRBD1. The CDR3 runs 15 residues. CDR1 is DFQATT and CDR2 is SNEGSKA in the germline V gene (reference sequence). Germline trimming cut 0 bases from V and 7 bases from J; bases unmatched to any gene: 6. The CDR3 bases that were read are TGCAGTGCTAGAGATATGGGACAGGGAAGTGAAAAA. It encodes CSARDMGQGSEK. From start to end, the CDR3 is CSARDMGQGSEKLFF.

Only a few counts were recorded for this clone. The read gets to within 3 residues of the CDR3 end, and the germline J gene fills in the rest. The J gene is TRBJ2-7, the V gene TRBV20-1, with 9 bases aligning to TRBD2. The junction had 5 bases not matched to a gene; V was cut back by 3 bases and J by 2 bases. Germline loops: CDR1 DFQATT, CDR2 SNEGSKA (reference sequence). This CDR3 is 14 amino acids long. The sequenced part of the CDR3 DNA is TGCAGTGCTAGGCGGCCTAGCGGGACCTACGAG. Translation: CSARRPSGTYE. The entire CDR3 reads CSARRPSGTYEQYF.